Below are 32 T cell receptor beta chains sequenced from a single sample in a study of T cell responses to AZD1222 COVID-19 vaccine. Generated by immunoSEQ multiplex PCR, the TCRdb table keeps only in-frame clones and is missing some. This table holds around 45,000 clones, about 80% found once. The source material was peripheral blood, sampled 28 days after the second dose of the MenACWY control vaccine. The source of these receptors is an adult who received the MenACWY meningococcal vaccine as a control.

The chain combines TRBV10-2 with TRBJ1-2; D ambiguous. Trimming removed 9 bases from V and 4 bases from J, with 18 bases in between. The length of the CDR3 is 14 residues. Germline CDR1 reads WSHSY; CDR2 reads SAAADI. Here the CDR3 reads CASGEGRLLYGYTF. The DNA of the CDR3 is TGCGCCAGTGGGGAAGGACGCCTACTCTATGGCTACACCTTC.

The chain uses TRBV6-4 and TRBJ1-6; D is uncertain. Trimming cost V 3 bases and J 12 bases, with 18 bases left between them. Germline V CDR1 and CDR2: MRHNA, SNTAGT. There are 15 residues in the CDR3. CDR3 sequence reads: CASSEIRVLPQPLHF. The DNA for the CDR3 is TGTGCCAGCAGTGAGATTCGGGTCCTACCCCAACCCCTCCACTTT.

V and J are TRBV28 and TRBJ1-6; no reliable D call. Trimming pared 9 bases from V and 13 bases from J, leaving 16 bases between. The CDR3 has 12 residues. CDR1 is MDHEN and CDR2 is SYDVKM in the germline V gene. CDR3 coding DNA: TGTGCCAGTCGGGAGGGTCCGATTCCCCTCCACTTT. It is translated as CASREGPIPLHF.

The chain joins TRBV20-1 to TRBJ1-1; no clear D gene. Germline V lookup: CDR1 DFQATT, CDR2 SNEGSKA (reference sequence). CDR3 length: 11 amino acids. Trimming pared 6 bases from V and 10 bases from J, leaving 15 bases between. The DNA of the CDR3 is TGCAGTGCGAATTATTACCCCGGAGCTTTCTTT. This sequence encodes CSANYYPGAFF.

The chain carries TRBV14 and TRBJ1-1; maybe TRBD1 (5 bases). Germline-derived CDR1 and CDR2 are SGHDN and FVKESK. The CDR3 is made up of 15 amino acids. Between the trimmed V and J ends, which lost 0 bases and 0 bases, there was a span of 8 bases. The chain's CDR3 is CASSQDYRLNTEAFF. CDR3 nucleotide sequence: TGTGCCAGCAGCCAAGATTACAGGCTGAACACTGAAGCTTTCTTT.

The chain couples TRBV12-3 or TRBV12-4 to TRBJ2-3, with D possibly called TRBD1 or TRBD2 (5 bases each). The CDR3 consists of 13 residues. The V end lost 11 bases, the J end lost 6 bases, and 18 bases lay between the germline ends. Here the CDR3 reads CAWGSHFGDTQYF. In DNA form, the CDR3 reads TGTGCCTGGGGGTCCCACTTCGGGGATACGCAGTATTTT.

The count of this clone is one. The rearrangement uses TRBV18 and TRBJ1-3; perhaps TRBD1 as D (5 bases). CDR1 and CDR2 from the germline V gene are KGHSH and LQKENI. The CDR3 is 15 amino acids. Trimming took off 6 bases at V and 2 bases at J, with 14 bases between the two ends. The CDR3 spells CASSHTQGPGNTIYF. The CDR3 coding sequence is TGTGCCAGCTCCCACACTCAGGGTCCTGGAAACACCATATATTTT. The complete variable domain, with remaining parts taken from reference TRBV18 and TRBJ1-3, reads NAGVMQNPRHLVRRRGQEARLRCSPMKGHSHVYWYRQLPEEGLKFMVYLQKENIIDESGMPKERFSAEFPKEGPSILRIQQVVRGDSAAYFCASSHTQGPGNTIYFGEGSWLTVV.

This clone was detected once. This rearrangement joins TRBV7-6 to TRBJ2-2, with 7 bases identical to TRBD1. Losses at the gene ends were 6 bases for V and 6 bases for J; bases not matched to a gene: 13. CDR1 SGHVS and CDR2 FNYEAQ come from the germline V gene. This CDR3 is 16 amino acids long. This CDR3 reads CASSFGGVQGSGELFF. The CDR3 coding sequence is TGTGCCAGCAGTTTTGGTGGTGTACAGGGGTCCGGGGAGCTGTTTTTT.

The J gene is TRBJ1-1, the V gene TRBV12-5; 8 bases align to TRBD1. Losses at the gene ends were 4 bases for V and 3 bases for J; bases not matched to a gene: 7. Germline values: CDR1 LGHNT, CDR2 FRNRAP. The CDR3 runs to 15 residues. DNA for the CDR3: TGTGCTAGTGGTTCCTACGACAGGGGTGACACTGAAGCTTTCTTT. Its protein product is CASGSYDRGDTEAFF. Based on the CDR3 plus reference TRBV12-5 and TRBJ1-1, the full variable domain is DARVTQTPRHKVTEMGQEVTMRCQPILGHNTVFWYRQTMMQGLELLAYFRNRAPLDDSGMPKDRFSAEMPDATLATLKIQPSEPRDSAVYFCASGSYDRGDTEAFFGQGTRLTVV.

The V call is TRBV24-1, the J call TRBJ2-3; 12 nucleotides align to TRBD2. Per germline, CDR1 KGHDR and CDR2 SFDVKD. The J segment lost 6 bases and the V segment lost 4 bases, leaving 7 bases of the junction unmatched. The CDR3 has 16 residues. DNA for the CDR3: TGTGCCACCAGTGAGATACTAGCGGGAGGTTTGGATACGCAGTATTTT. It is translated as CATSEILAGGLDTQYF.

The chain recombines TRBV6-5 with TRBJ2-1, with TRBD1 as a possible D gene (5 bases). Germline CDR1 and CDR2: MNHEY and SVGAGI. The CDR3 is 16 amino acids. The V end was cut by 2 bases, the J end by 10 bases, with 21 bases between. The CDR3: CASSYIAGKIASEQFF. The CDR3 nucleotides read TGTGCCAGCAGTTACATCGCAGGGAAAATAGCATCCGAGCAGTTCTTC.

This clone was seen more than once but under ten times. CDR3 nucleotides: TGCAGCGTTGGAGGACAGGGGGCAGGCTACACCTTC. Its translation: CSVGGQGAGYTF. The V gene is TRBV29-1, the J gene TRBJ1-2, with TRBD1 matching 11 bases. The CDR3 consists of 12 residues. V lost 4 bases and J lost 8; bases outside the gene matches: 3. CDR1 is SQVTM, CDR2 ANQGSEA, per germline.

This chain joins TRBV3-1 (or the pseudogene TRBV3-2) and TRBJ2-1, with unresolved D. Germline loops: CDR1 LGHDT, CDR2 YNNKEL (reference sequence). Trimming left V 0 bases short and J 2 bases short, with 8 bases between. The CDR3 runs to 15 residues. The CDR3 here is CASSQDIETYNEQFF. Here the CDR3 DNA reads TGTGCCAGCAGCCAAGATATAGAAACCTACAATGAGCAGTTCTTC.

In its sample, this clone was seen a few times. DNA of the CDR3: TGTGCCAGTAGTATCGAGACAGGGAACACCGGGGAGCTGTTTTTT. This translates into CASSIETGNTGELFF. The chain combines TRBV19 with TRBJ2-2; weak D call: TRBD1 (6 bases). CDR3 length: 15 amino acids. The V and J ends lost 3 bases and 1 base respectively, with 9 bases between them. The germline V gene has CDR1 LNHDA and CDR2 SQIVND (reference sequence). Based on the CDR3 plus reference TRBV19 and TRBJ2-2, the full variable domain is DGGITQSPKYLFRKEGQNVTLSCEQNLNHDAMYWYRQDPGQGLRLIYYSQIVNDFQKGDIAEGYSVSREKKESFPLTVTSAQKNPTAFYLCASSIETGNTGELFFGEGSRLTVL.

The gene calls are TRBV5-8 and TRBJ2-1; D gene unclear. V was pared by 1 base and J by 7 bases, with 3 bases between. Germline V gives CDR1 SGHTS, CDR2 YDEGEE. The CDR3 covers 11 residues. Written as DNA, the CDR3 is TGTGCCAGCAGCTTGCGTAATGAGCAGTTCTTC. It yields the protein CASSLRNEQFF.

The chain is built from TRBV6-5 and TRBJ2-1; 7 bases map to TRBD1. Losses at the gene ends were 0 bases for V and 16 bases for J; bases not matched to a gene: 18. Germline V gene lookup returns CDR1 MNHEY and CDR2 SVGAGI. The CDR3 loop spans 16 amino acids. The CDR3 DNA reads TGTGCCAGCAGTTACTCCCCGGGACAGTCTTCGTCCCGACTATTCTTC. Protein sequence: CASSYSPGQSSSRLFF.

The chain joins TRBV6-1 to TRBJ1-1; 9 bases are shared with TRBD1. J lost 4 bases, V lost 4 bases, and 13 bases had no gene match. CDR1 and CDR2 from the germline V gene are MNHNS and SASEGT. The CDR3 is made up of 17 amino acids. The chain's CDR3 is CASSVTVGTGFSTEAFF. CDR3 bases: TGTGCCAGCAGTGTAACGGTGGGGACAGGGTTTAGCACTGAAGCTTTCTTT.

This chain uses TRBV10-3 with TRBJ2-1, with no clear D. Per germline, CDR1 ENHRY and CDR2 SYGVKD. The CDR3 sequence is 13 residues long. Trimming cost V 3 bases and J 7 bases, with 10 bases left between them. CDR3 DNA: TGTGCCATCAGTGAACCAGGCAAGAATGAGCAGTTCTTC. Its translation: CAISEPGKNEQFF.

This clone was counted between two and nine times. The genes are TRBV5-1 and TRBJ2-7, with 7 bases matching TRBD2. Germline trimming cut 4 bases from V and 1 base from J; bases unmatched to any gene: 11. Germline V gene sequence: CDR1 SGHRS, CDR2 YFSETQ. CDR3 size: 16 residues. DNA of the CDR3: TGCGCCAGCAGCCGAGATCGGGGCGGGGGATCCTACGAGCAGTACTTC. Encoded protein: CASSRDRGGGSYEQYF.

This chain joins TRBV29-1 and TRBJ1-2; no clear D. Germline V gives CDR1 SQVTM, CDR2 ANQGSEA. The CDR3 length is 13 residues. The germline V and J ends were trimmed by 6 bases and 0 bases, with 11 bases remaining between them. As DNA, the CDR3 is TGCAGCGTAATGGACGGTTCTAACTATGGCTACACCTTC. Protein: CSVMDGSNYGYTF.

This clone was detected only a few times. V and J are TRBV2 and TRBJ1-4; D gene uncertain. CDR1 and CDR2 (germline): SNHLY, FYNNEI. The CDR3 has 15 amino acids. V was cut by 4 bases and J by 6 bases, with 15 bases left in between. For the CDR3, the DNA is TGTGCCAGCAGTGCGGGAAGGGCAGCTTATGAAAAACTGTTTTTT. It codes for CASSAGRAAYEKLFF. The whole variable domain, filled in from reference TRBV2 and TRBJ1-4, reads EPEVTQTPSHQVTQMGQEVILRCVPISNHLYFYWYRQILGQKVEFLVSFYNNEISEKSEIFDDQFSVERPDGSNFTLKIRSTKLEDSAMYFCASSAGRAAYEKLFFGSGTQLSVL.

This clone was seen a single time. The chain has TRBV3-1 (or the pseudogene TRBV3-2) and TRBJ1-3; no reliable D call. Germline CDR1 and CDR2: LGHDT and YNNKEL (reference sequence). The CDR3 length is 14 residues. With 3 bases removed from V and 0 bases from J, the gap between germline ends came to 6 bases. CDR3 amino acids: CASSHGNSGNTIYF. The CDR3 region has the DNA TGTGCCAGCAGCCATGGTAACTCTGGAAACACCATATATTTT.

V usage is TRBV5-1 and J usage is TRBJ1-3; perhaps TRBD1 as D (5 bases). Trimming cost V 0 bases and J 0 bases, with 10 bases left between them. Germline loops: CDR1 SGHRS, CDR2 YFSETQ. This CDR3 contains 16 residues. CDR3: CASSLGQIYSGNTIYF. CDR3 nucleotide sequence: TGCGCCAGCAGCTTGGGACAGATCTACTCTGGAAACACCATATATTTT.

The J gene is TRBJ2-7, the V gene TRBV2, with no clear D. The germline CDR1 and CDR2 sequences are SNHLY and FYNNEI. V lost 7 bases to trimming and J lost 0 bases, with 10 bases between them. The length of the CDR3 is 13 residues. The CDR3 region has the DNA TGTGCCAGCACTTCCTCTTCCTCCTACGAGCAGTACTTC. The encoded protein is CASTSSSSYEQYF. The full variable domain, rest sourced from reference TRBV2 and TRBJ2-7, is EPEVTQTPSHQVTQMGQEVILRCVPISNHLYFYWYRQILGQKVEFLVSFYNNEISEKSEIFDDQFSVERPDGSNFTLKIRSTKLEDSAMYFCASTSSSSYEQYFGPGTRLTVT.

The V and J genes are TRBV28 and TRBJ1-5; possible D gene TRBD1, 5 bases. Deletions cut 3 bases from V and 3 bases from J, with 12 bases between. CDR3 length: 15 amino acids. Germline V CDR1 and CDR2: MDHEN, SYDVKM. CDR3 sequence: CASSFRDGHNQPQHF. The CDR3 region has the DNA TGTGCCAGCAGTTTTAGGGACGGACACAATCAGCCCCAGCATTTT.

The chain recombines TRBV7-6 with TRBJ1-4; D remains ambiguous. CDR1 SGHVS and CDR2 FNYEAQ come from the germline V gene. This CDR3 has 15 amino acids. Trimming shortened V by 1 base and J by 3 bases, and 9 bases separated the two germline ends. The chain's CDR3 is CASSLVHIPNEKLFF. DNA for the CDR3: TGTGCCAGCAGCTTAGTGCATATTCCTAATGAAAAACTGTTTTTT.

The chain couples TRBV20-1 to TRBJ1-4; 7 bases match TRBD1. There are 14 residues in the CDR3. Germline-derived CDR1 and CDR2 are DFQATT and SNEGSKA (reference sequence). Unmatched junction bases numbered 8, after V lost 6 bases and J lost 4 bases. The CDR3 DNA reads TGCAGTGCGAGTCCAGGGGGATTTAATGAAAAACTGTTTTTT. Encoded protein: CSASPGGFNEKLFF.

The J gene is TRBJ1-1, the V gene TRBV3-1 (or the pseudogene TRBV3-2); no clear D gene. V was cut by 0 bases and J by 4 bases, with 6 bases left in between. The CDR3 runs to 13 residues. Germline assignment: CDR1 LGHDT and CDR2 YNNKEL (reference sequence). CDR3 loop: CASSQDRGTEAFF. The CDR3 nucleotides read TGTGCCAGCAGCCAAGATCGGGGCACTGAAGCTTTCTTT.

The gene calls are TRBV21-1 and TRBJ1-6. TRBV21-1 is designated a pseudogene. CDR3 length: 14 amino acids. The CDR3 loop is CASSKGGPDSPLHF. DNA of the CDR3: TGTGCCAGCAGCAAAGGGGGACCCGACTCACCCCTCCACTTT.

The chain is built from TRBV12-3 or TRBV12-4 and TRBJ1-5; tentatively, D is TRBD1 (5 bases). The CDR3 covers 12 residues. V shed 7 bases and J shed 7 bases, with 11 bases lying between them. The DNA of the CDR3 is TGTGCCAGCAACCAGGGAAACCAGCCCCAGCATTTT. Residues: CASNQGNQPQHF.

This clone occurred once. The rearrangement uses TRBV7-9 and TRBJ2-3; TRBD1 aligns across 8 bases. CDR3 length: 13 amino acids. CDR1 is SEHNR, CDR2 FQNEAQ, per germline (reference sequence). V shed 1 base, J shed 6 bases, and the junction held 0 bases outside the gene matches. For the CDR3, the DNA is TGTGCCAGCAGCTTAGGGACAGGGGATACGCAGTATTTT. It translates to CASSLGTGDTQYF.

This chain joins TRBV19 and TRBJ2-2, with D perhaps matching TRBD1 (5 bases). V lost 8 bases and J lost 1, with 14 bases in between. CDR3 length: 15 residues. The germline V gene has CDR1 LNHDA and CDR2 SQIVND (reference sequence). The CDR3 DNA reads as TGTGCCAGTTGCTTTAGGGGCTGGAACACCGGGGAGCTGTTTTTT. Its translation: CASCFRGWNTGELFF.